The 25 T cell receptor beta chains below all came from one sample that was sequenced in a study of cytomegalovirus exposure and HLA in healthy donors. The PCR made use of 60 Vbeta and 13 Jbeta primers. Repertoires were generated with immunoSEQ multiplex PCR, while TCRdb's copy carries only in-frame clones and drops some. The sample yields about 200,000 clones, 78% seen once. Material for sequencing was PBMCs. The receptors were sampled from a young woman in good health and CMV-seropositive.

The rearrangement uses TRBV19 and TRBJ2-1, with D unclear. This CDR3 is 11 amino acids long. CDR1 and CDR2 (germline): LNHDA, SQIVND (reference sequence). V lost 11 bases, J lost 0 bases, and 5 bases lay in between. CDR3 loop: CACSSYNEQFF. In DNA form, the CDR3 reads TGTGCCTGCAGCTCCTACAATGAGCAGTTCTTC.

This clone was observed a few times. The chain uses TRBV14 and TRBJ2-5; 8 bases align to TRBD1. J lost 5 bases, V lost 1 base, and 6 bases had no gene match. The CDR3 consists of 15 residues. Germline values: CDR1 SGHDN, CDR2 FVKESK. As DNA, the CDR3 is TGTGCCAGCAGCCAAGTAGTCAGGACAGGGGAGACCCAGTACTTC. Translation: CASSQVVRTGETQYF.

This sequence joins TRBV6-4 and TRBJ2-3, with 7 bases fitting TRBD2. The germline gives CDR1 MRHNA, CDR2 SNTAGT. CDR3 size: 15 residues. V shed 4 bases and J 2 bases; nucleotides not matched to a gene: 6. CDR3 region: CASSASSGSTDTQYF. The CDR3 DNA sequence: TGTGCCAGCAGTGCGTCTAGCGGTTCCACAGATACGCAGTATTTT.

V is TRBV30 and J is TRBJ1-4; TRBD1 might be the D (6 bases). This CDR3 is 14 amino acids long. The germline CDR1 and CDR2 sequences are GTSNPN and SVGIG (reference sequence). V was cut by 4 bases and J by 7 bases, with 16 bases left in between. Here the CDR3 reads CAWKIGGGSEKLFF. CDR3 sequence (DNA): TGTGCCTGGAAAATCGGGGGGGGCAGTGAAAAACTGTTTTTT.

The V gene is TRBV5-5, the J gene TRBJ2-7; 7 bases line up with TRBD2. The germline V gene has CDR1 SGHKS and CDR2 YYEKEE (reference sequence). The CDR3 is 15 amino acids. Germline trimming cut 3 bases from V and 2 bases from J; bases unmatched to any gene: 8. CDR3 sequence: CASSWESGTTYEQYF. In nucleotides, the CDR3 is TGTGCCAGCAGCTGGGAAAGCGGGACTACCTACGAGCAGTACTTC. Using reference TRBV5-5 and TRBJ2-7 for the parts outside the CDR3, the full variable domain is DAGVTQSPTHLIKTRGQQVTLRCSPISGHKSVSWYQQVLGQGPQFIFQYYEKEERGRGNFPDRFSARQFPNYSSELNVNALLLGDSALYLCASSWESGTTYEQYFGPGTRLTVT.

CDR3 bases: TGTGCCAGTAGTATTACTAGCGGGAGCTACGAGCAGTACTTC. Amino acid sequence: CASSITSGSYEQYF. The J gene is TRBJ2-7, the V gene TRBV19; 11 nucleotides line up with TRBD2. Germline V CDR1 and CDR2: LNHDA, SQIVND (reference sequence). The CDR3 contains 14 residues. Losses at the gene ends were 3 bases for V and 3 bases for J; bases not matched to a gene: 1.

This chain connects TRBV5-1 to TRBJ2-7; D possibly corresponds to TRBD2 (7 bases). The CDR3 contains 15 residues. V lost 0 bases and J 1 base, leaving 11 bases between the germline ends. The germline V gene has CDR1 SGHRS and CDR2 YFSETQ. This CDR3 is CASSLVAGASYEQYF. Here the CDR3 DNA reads TGCGCCAGCAGCTTGGTGGCGGGGGCTTCCTACGAGCAGTACTTC.

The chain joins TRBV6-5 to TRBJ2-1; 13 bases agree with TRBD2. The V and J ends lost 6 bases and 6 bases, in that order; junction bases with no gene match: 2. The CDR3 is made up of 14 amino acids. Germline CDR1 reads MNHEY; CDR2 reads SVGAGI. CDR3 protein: CASRLAGGTNEQFF. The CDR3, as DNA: TGTGCCAGCAGACTAGCGGGGGGGACCAATGAGCAGTTCTTC.

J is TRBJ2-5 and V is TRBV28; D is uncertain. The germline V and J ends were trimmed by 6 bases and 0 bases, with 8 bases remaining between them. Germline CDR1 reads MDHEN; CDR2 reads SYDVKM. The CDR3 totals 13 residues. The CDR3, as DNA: TGTGCCAGCAGCTCTCCGTACCAAGAGACCCAGTACTTC. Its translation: CASSSPYQETQYF.

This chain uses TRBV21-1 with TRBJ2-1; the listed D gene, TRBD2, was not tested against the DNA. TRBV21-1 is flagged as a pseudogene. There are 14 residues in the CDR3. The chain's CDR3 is CASSKVKVADEQFF. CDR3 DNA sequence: TGTGCCAGCAGCAAAGTCAAGGTGGCGGATGAGCAGTTCTTC.

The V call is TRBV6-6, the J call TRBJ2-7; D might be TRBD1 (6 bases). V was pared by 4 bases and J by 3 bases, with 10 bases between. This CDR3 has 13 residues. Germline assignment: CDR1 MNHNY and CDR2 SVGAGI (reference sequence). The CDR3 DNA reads TGTGCCAGCAGTTCTTCAGGGGACTACGAGCAGTACTTC. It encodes CASSSSGDYEQYF.

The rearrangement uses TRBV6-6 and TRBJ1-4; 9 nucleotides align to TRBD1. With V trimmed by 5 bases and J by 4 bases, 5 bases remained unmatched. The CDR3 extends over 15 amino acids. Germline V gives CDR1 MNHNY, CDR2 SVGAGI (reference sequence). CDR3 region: CASSTGTGSNEKLFF. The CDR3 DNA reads TGTGCCAGCAGTACTGGGACAGGGAGTAATGAAAAACTGTTTTTT.

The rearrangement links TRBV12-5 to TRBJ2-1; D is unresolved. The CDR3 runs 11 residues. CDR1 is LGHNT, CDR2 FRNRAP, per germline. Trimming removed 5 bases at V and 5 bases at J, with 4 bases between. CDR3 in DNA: TGTGCTAGTGGTCTCGACAATGAGCAGTTCTTC. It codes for CASGLDNEQFF.

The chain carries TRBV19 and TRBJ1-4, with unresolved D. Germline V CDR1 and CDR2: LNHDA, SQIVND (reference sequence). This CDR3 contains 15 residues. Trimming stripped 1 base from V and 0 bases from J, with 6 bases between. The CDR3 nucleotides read TGTGCCAGTAGTATAGGTCGAGCAACTAATGAAAAACTGTTTTTT. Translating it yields CASSIGRATNEKLFF.

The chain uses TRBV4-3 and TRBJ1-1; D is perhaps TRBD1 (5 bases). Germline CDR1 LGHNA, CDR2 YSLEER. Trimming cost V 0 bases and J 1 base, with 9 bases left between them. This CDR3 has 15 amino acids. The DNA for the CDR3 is TGCGCCAGCAGCCAAGATAACAGGAGGAACACTGAAGCTTTCTTT. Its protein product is CASSQDNRRNTEAFF.

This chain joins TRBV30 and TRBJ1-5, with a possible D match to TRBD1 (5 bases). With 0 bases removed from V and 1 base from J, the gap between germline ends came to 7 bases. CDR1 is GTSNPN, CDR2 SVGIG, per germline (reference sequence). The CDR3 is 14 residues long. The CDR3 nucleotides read TGTGCCTGGAGTGTCGGACAAAGCAATCAGCCCCAGCATTTT. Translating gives CAWSVGQSNQPQHF.

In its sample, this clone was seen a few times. Here the CDR3 DNA reads TGTGCCAGCAGGGGGGGGGACGTTGAGCAGTACTTC. Its translation: CASRGGDVEQYF. The V call is TRBV27, the J call TRBJ2-7, with 7 bases fitting TRBD2. Germline CDR1 is MNHEY and CDR2 is SMNVEV (reference sequence). This CDR3 comprises 12 residues. Trimming took 6 bases from V and 7 from J; bases not matched to a gene: 6.

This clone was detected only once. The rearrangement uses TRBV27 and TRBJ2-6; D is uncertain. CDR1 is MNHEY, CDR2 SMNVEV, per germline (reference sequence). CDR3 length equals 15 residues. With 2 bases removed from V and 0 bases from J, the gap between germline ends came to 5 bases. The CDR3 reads CASSLHVSGANVLTF. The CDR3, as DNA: TGTGCCAGCAGTTTACATGTCTCTGGGGCCAACGTCCTGACTTTC. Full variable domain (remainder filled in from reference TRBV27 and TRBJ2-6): EAQVTQNPRYLITVTGKKLTVTCSQNMNHEYMSWYRQDPGLGLRQIYYSMNVEVTDKGDVPEGYKVSRKEKRNFPLILESPSPNQTSLYFCASSLHVSGANVLTFGAGSRLTVL.

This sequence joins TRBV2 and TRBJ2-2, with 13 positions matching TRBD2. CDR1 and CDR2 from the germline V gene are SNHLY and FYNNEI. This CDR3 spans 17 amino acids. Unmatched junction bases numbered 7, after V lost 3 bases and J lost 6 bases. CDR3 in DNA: TGTGCCAGCAGTGACCTACTAGCGGGAGGGCCCGCCGGGGAGCTGTTTTTT. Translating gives CASSDLLAGGPAGELFF.

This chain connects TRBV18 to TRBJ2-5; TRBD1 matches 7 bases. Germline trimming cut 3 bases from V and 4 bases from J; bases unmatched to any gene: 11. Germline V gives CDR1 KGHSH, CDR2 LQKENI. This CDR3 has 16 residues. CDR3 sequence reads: CASSPARQGPGETQYF. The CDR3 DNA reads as TGTGCCAGCTCACCGGCCCGACAGGGACCGGGAGAGACCCAGTACTTC.

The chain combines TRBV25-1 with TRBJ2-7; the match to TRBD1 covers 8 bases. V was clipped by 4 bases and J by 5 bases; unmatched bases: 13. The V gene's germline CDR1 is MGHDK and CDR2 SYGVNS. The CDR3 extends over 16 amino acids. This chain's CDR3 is CASSVPRTGQGDEQYF. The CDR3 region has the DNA TGTGCCAGCAGTGTCCCAAGGACAGGGCAGGGGGACGAGCAGTACTTC.

DNA of the CDR3: TGTGCCAGCAGCCAAGACCCCCCGGGGAGCGGGGGTTCCTACGAGCAGTACTTC. Translation: CASSQDPPGSGGSYEQYF. The V call is TRBV4-2, the J call TRBJ2-5, with TRBD2 identical over 8 bases. The DNA end lines up better with TRBJ2-7; the J call may be wrong. Germline CDR1 is LGHNA and CDR2 is YNFKEQ. This CDR3 has 18 residues.

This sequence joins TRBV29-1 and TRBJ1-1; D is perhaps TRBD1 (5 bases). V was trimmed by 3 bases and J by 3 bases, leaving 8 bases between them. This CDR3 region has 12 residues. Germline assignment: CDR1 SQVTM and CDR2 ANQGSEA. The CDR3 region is CSVDTGYTEAFF. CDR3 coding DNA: TGCAGCGTTGATACAGGTTACACTGAAGCTTTCTTT.

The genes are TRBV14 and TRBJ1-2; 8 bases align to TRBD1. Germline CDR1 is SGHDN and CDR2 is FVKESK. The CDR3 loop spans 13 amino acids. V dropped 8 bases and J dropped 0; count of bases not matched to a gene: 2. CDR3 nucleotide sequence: TGTGCCAGCGGACAGGGAGCTAACTATGGCTACACCTTC. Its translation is CASGQGANYGYTF. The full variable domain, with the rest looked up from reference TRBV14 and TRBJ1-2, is EAGVTQFPSHSVIEKGQTVTLRCDPISGHDNLYWYRRVMGKEIKFLLHFVKESKQDESGMPNNRFLAERTGGTYSTLKVQPAELEDSGVYFCASGQGANYGYTFGSGTRLTVV.

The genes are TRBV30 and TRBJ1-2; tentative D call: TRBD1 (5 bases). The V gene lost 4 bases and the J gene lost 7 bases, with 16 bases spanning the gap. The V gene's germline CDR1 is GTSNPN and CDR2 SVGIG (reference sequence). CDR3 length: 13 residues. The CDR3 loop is CAWTPGGPSGYTF. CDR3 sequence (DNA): TGTGCCTGGACCCCGGGGGGACCCAGTGGCTACACCTTC.